Given below is one T cell receptor beta chain in context. Its cognate antigen is unknown. The repertoire was sequenced with immunoSEQ multiplex PCR; TCRdb's copy has only in-frame clones and lacks some. Among 1,400,000 or so clones listed, less than 99% were seen once. These data originate in a study of shared clonotypes between healthy human individuals. Study-wide results and limits: Sorted-subset sequencing, rarefaction showed, was incomplete despite large depth. With a handful of donors compared, 4.5% to 6.5% of naive CD4 clonotypes were shared. It was the few donors that limited the genetic and exposure-history diversity represented.

The V and J ends lost 5 bases and 4 bases respectively, with 7 bases between them. This CDR3 comprises 12 residues. CDR1 and CDR2 (germline): SNHLY, FYNNEI. The sequence derives from a young man in good health. The chain combines TRBV2 with TRBJ2-3; D unclear. Sequenced material: naive CD4+ T cells sorted from blood. Subset indicated: CD45RA+ positively selected. The CDR3 reads CASSFIPDTQYF. The DNA of the CDR3 is TGTGCCAGCAGTTTCATCCCAGATACGCAGTATTTT.